This TCR beta chain was captured by sequencing in a study of T cell responses to AZD1222 COVID-19 vaccine. Overall study context: Analysis merged second doses at about 4 or about 12 weeks. General study findings and limits: The study reported that nearly half of spike-specific TCRs target unmutated variant regions. The peak T cell response came first, and repertoires were sampled only after it. Distributed over spike, vaccine-associated CD4 TCRs predominated at 160-218 and 743-854.

Assay: immunoSEQ multiplex PCR; the TCRdb copy retains only in-frame clones and omits some. The table has 55,000 to 75,000 clones, roughly 90% seen once. The CDR3 runs to 13 residues. The germline gives CDR1 SGHTA, CDR2 FQGNSA. With 5 bases clipped from V and 5 bases from J, the junction kept 2 bases outside the gene matches. A word on this clone: What it recognizes is unknown.

This TCR derives from an adult in good health. The sample was peripheral blood, taken on day 0 of AZD1222 vaccination. The V call is TRBV7-2, the J call TRBJ1-5, with 8 bases lining up with TRBD1. The CDR3 nucleotides read TGTGCCAGCAGCAAGGACAGGGATCAGCCCCAGCATTTT. Translated: CASSKDRDQPQHF.